Given below is one TCR beta chain in context. Its antigen remains unidentified. No clone much larger than this one lies a single base away; base qualities are absent. This entry belongs to a study of PD-1 and CTLA-4 blockade in melanoma (dated by TCRdb to about 2021). Regarding the study in general: The study compared how PD-1 blockade and CTLA-4 blockade affected the melanoma-reactive CD8 T cell response in patients with melanoma.

Library preparation was by the immunoSEQ multiplex PCR assay. The table comes from immuneACCESS by way of TCRdb, which keeps in-frame sequences with V and J called. Part of the clones is missing from these tables; in studies checked, under half for an unresolved V gene and the rest for unknown reasons. Counted in this sample were tens of thousands of clones; about nine tenths of them appeared once. The top ten hold approximately 6.4% of the sample. The CDR3 runs 15 amino acids, cysteine and phenylalanine included. Here the CDR3 DNA is all that survives: 45 bases in frame from base 1. V drops 3 bases and J drops 2 bases, leaving 11 bases in between. Via the germline V gene, CDR1 is MDHEN and CDR2 SYDVKM.

The input for sequencing was CD8+ T cells from peripheral blood, taken from a patient given anti-PD-1 treatment. The sequence derives from a human donor with melanoma. The V and J segments used are TRBV28 and TRBJ1-5, with the D gene too uncertain to name. The DNA sequence is as follows: TGTGCCAGCAGTTTGTTCCGTAGCGGCAATCAGCCCCAGCATTTT. Its amino acids are CASSLFRSGNQPQHF.